The T cell receptor (beta chain) under discussion was sequenced for a study of cytomegalovirus exposure and HLA in healthy donors. Whole-study results and caveats: As a later analysis revealed, the rate of TCR association differed by HLA locus, with DRB1 most and HLA-C fewest. Later genetic work tied a missense DCLRE1C variant to beta-chain V and J trimming. A few of the chains that were CMV-associated were confirmed in vitro to be specific for CMV antigens.

About this clone itself: The antigen remains unidentified.

The PCR was carried out with 60 Vbeta primers and 13 Jbeta primers. Assay used: immunoSEQ multiplex PCR; TCRdb lists only in-frame clones, some missing. The table includes about 190,000 clones, more than 60% detected once. Unmatched junction bases numbered 6, after V lost 4 bases and J lost 0 bases. CDR1 SQVTM and CDR2 ANQGSEA come from the germline V gene. The CDR3 covers 16 residues. The origin of this receptor is a woman aged 25 to 39 in good health and CMV-seropositive. The source material was PBMCs. The gene calls are TRBV29-1 and TRBJ2-2; 9 nucleotides align to TRBD1. The chain's CDR3 is CSVGIDRGSNTGELFF. The CDR3 DNA reads as TGCAGCGTTGGAATAGACAGGGGGTCGAACACCGGGGAGCTGTTTTTT.